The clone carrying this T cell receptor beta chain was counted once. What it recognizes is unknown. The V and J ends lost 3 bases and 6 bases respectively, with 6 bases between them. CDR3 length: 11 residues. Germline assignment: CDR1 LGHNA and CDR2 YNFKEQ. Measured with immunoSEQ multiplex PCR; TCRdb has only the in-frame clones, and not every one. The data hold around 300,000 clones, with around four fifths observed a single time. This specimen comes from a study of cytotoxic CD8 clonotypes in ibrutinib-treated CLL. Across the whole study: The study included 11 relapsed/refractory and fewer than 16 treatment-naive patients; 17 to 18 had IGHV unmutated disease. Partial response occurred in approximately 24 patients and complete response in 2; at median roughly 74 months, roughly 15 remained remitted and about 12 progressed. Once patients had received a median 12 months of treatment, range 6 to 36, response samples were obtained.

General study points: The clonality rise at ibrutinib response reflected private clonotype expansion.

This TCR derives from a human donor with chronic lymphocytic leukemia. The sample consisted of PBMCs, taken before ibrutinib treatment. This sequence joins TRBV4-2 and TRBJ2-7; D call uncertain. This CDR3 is CASSHGREQYF. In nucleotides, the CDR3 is TGTGCCAGCAGCCACGGGCGCGAGCAGTACTTC.